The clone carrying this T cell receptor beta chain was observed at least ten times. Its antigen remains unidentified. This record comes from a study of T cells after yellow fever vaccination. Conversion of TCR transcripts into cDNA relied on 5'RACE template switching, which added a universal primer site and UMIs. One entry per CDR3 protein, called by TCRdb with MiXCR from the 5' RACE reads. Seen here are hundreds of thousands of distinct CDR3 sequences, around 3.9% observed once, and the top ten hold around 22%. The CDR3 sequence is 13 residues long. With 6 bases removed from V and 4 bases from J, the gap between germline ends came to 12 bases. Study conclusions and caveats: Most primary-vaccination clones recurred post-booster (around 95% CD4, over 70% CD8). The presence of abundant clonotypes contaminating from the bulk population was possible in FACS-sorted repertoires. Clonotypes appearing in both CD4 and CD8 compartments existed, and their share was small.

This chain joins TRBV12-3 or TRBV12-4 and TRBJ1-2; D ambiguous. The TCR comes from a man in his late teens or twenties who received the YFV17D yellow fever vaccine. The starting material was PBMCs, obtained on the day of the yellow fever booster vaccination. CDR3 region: CASSGWQVYGYTF. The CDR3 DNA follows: TGTGCCAGCAGCGGGTGGCAGGTCTATGGCTACACCTTC.